This paragraph reports one TCR beta chain. Antigen specificity is unknown. One end of the junction varies from germline; a read error may be responsible. Profiling relied on immunoSEQ multiplex PCR, and the TCRdb table lists in-frame clones only, not all of them. The sample records 6,500 to 7,000 clones, over 35% being singletons. Blood collection times were about day -28 and days 30, 100, 180 posttransplant. This specimen comes from a study of T cell clonotyping in hematopoietic cell transplantation. Overall study results and limits: Cells were unsorted, so CD4 and CD8 contributions were not separated. Broader posttransplant TCR repertoire diversity was predicted by graft donor and pretransplant recipient Inverse Simpson Index values.

The CDR3 runs 12 residues. Per germline, CDR1 GTSNPN and CDR2 SVGIG (reference sequence). The sample was peripheral blood mononuclear cells, taken 30 days after allogeneic stem cell transplant. The chain recombines TRBV30 with TRBJ1-2; D uncertain. This TCR derives from a female patient between 55 and 75 years old who had an allogeneic stem cell transplant, so the T cells may come from the graft donor. Some clones in this sample may be carry-over from other donors' samples. CDR3 in amino acids: CAWSSVGNGYTF. DNA for the CDR3: TGTGCCTGGAGCTCAGTAGGGAATGGCTACACCTTT.